This T cell receptor beta chain was sequenced during a study of shared clonotypes between healthy human individuals. Measured with immunoSEQ multiplex PCR; TCRdb has only the in-frame clones, and not every one. The data hold roughly 450,000 clones, with 75% to 85% observed a single time. Trimming left V 1 base short and J 5 bases short, with 9 bases between. The CDR3 has 13 amino acids. Germline V lookup: CDR1 SEHNR, CDR2 FQNEAQ (reference sequence). Nashville, Tennessee was home to all donors, each a Caucasian adult. Sequences were obtained from PBMCs. This chain uses TRBV7-9 with TRBJ2-7; unclear D gene. The clonotype was recovered from a woman in her 40s in good health. Some clones in this sample may be carry-over from other donors' samples. The CDR3 here is CASSLVGVNEQYF. CDR3 nucleotides: TGTGCCAGCAGCTTAGTTGGGGTGAACGAGCAGTACTTC. Looking up the rest from reference TRBV7-9 and TRBJ2-7 gives the full variable domain: DTGVSQNPRHKITKRGQNVTFRCDPISEHNRLYWYRQTLGQGPEFLTYFQNEAQLEKSRLLSDRFSAERPKGSFSTLEIQRTEQGDSAMYLCASSLVGVNEQYFGPGTRLTVT.